This TCR beta chain was sequenced in a study of blood T cell repertoires in COVID-19. Looking at the study overall: Both acute and convalescent COVID-19 samples were obtained from the United States, Italy and Spain.

Libraries were prepared by immunoSEQ multiplex PCR; TCRdb keeps only in-frame clonotypes and omits some of them. This table has 200,000 or so clones, over 75% appearing once. In assigning cohorts, the study relied on participant-reported clinical history. This clonotype was obtained from a woman younger than 35 in a cohort exposed to, infected with or recovered from COVID-19 (not recorded which). The sample taken for sequencing was PBMCs or T cells enriched from blood (not recorded which).

The CDR3 nucleotides read TGTGCCAGCAGCCGGGCGGGCAGCCTCGATTCACCCCTCCACTTT. This translates into CASSRAGSLDSPLHF. V and J are TRBV9 and TRBJ1-6, with D unclear. The ends were cut back, 4 bases at V and 8 bases at J, with 16 bases in the middle. The CDR3 is made up of 15 amino acids. Per germline, CDR1 SGDLS and CDR2 YYNGEE.